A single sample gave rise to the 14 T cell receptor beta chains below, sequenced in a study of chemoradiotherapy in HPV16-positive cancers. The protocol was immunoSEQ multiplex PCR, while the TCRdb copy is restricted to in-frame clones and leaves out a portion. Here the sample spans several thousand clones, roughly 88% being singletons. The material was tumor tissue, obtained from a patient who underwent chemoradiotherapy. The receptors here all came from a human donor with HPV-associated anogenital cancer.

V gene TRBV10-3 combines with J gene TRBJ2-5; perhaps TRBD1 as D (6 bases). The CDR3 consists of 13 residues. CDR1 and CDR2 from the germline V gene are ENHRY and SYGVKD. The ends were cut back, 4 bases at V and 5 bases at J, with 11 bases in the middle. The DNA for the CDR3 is TGTGCCATCAGTGGTGGGGGCCTGGAGACCCAGTACTTC. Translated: CAISGGGLETQYF.

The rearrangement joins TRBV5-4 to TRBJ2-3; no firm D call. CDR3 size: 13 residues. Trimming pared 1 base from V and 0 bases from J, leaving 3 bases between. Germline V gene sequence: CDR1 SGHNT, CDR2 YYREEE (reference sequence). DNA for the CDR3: TGTGCCAGCAGCTTGCAAAGCACAGATACGCAGTATTTT. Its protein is CASSLQSTDTQYF.

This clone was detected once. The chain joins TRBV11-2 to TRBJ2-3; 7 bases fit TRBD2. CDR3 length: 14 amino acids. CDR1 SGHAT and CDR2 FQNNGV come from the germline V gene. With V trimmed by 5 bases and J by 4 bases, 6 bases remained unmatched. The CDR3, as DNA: TGTGCCAGCAGCCGCTTGACTAGCTCAGATACGCAGTATTTT. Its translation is CASSRLTSSDTQYF. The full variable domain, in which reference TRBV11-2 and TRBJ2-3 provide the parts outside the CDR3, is EAGVAQSPRYKIIEKRQSVAFWCNPISGHATLYWYQQILGQGPKLLIQFQNNGVVDDSQLPKDRFSAERLKGVDSTLKIQPAKLEDSAVYLCASSRLTSSDTQYFGPGTRLTVL.

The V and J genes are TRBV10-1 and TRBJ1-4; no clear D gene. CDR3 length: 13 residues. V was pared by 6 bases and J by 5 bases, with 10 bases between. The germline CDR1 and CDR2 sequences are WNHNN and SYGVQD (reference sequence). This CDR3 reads CASRPAKNEKLFF. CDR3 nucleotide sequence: TGCGCCAGCAGGCCAGCTAAAAATGAAAAACTGTTTTTT.

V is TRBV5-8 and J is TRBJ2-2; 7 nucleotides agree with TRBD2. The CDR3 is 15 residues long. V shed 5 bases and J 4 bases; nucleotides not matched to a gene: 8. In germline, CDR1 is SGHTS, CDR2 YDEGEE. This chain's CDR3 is CASRPRTSGTGELFF. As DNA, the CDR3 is TGTGCCAGCAGACCTCGGACTAGTGGCACCGGGGAGCTGTTTTTT. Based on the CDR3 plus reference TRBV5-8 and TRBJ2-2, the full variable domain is EAGVTQSPTHLIKTRGQQATLRCSPISGHTSVYWYQQALGLGLQFLLWYDEGEERNRGNFPPRFSGRQFPNYSSELNVNALELEDSALYLCASRPRTSGTGELFFGEGSRLTVL.

The CDR3 bases are TGTGCCAGCTCACGAGACAGGGCGGGTGGAAACACCATATATTTT. Translated: CASSRDRAGGNTIYF. This chain links TRBV18 with TRBJ1-3; 7 bases line up with TRBD1. Germline V gene data show CDR1 as KGHSH and CDR2 as LQKENI. The CDR3 extends over 15 amino acids. V gave up 4 bases and J gave up 3 bases; unmatched junction bases: 6.

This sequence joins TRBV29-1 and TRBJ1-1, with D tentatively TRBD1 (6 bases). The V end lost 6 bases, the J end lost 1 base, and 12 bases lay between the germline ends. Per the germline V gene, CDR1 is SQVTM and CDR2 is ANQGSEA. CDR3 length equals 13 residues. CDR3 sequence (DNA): TGCAGCGTCGCGACAGGCACGAACACTGAAGCTTTCTTT. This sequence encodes CSVATGTNTEAFF.

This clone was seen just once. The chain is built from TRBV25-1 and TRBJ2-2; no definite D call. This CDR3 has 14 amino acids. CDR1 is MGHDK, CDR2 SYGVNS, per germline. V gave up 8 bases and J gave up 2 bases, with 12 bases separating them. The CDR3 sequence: CASSGRTNTGELFF. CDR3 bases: TGTGCCAGCTCAGGACGGACCAACACCGGGGAGCTGTTTTTT.

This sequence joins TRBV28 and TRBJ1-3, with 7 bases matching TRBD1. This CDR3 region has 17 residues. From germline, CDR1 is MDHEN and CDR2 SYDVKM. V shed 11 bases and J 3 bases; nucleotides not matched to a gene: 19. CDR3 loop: CAGGEGRNRGGGNTIYF. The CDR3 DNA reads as TGTGCCGGAGGGGAAGGGAGAAACAGGGGAGGTGGAAACACCATATATTTT.

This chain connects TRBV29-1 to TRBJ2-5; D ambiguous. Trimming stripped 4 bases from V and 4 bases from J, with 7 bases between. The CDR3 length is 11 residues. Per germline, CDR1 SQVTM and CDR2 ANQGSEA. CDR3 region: CSVGEVETQYF. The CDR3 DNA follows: TGCAGCGTTGGCGAGGTAGAGACCCAGTACTTC.

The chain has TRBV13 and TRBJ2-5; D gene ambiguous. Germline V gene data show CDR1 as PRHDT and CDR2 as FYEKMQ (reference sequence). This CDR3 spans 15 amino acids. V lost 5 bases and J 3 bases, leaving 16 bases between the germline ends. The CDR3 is CASSATEMGKETQYF. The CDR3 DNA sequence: TGTGCCAGCAGCGCCACCGAAATGGGAAAAGAGACCCAGTACTTC. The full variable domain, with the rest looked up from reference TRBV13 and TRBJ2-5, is AAGVIQSPRHLIKEKRETATLKCYPIPRHDTVYWYQQGPGQDPQFLISFYEKMQSDKGSIPDRFSAQQFSDYHSELNMSSLELGDSALYFCASSATEMGKETQYFGPGTRLLVL.

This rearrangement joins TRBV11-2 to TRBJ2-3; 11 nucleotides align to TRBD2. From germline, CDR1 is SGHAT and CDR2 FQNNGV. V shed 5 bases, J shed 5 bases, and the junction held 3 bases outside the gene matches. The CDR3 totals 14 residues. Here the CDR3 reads CASSEGLAGDTQYF. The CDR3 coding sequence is TGTGCCAGCAGCGAAGGACTAGCGGGAGATACGCAGTATTTT.

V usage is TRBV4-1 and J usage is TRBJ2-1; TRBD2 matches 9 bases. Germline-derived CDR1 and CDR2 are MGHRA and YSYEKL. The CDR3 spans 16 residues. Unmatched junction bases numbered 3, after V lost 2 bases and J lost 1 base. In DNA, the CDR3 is TGCGCCAGCAGCCAAACTAGCGGGCTTTCCTACAATGAGCAGTTCTTC. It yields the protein CASSQTSGLSYNEQFF.

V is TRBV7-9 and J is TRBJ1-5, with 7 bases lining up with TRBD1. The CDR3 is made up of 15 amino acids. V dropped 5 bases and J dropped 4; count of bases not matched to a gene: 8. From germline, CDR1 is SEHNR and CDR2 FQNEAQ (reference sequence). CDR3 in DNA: TGTGCCAGCAGCCCGTCCTCGACAGGGAATCAGCCCCAGCATTTT. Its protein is CASSPSSTGNQPQHF.